One T cell receptor beta chain is described in this entry. The antigen is undetermined. CDR1 is SGHDT and CDR2 is YYEEEE in the germline V gene. Trimming removed 1 base from V and 1 base from J, with 7 bases in between. This CDR3 has 14 residues. The entry originates in a study of cytomegalovirus exposure and HLA in healthy donors. Whole-study results and caveats: Some TCR beta chains (164 of them) were listed as cytomegalovirus-associated.

The study ran its PCR with 60 Vbeta and 13 Jbeta primers. This table comes from immunoSEQ multiplex PCR, and its TCRdb copy is limited to in-frame clones, with some not included. The data show around 140,000 clones, 78% seen once. The chain combines TRBV5-6 with TRBJ2-3; perhaps TRBD2 as D (6 bases). The receptor was isolated from a woman aged 18-30 years in good health and CMV-seronegative. What was sequenced was PBMCs. The CDR3 region is CASSLPSGTDTQYF. The CDR3 DNA reads as TGTGCCAGCAGCTTGCCTAGCGGCACAGATACGCAGTATTTT.